This TCR beta chain was obtained from a study of glioma-infiltrating T cells. The length of the CDR3 is 13 residues. Trimming stripped 6 bases from V and 1 base from J, with 9 bases between. Germline assignment: CDR1 MNHNS and CDR2 SASEGT. TCR alpha and beta CDR3 regions were amplified from RNA using iRepertoire nested multiplex PCR. For one-step reverse transcription and amplification, 100-400 ng of tissue mRNA or PBMC total RNA was used. TCRdb reprocessed the multiplex PCR reads with MiXCR, giving one entry per CDR3 protein. The table has about 130,000 distinct CDR3 sequences, approximately 25% seen once. Points from the study as a whole: Very few CDR3 sequences were shared between tissue and blood. Non-neoplastic patients had below-expected tissue-blood divergence, while all gliomas exceeded expectation.

This clonotype was detected ten times or more. Its antigen is still unknown. This sequence was found in a human donor with low-grade glioma or glioblastoma, undergoing nonglioma brain surgery, or in good health (not recorded which). The specimen was glioma tissue, nonneoplastic brain tissue, or PBMCs (not recorded which). The chain links TRBV6-1 to TRBJ2-5, with a possible D match to TRBD2 (5 bases). The CDR3 is CASSGLIQETQYF. The CDR3 DNA sequence: TGTGCCAGCAGCGGACTCATCCAAGAGACCCAGTACTTC.